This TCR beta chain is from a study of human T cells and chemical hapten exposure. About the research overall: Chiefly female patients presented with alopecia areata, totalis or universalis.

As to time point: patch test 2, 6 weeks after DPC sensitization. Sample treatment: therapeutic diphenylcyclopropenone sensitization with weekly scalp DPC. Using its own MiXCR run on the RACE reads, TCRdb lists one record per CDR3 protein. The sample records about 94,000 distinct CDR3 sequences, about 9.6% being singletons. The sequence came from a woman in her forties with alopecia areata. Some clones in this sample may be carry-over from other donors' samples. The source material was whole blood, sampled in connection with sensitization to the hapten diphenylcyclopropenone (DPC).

CDR3: CASSSPRASGYNEQFF. CDR3 coding DNA: TGTGCCAGCAGTTCCCCTAGGGCTAGCGGGTACAATGAGCAGTTCTTC. V gene TRBV28 combines with J gene TRBJ2-1; 8 bases are a match to TRBD2. The V segment lost 4 bases and the J segment 4 bases; nucleotides outside the gene matches: 9. Germline CDR1 MDHEN, CDR2 SYDVKM. The CDR3 runs to 16 residues.